The 4 T cell receptor beta chains in this list originate from one sample, sequenced in a study of blood T cell repertoires in COVID-19. Only in-frame clones appear in the TCRdb table, and some are missing; sequencing was by immunoSEQ multiplex PCR. Among roughly 250,000 clones, 88% were seen once, and the ten largest hold 0.95% to 1.5%. Sample: PBMCs or T cells enriched from blood (not recorded which). These TCRs come from a woman in her thirties or forties with acute COVID-19.

The chain has TRBV30 and TRBJ2-1; TRBD1 might be the D (5 bases). Per germline, CDR1 GTSNPN and CDR2 SVGIG (reference sequence). The germline V and J ends were trimmed by 3 bases and 7 bases, with 7 bases remaining between them. This CDR3 is 11 amino acids long. The CDR3 here is CAWRQANEQFF. In nucleotides, the CDR3 is TGTGCCTGGAGACAGGCTAATGAGCAGTTCTTC.

The chain employs TRBV5-4 and TRBJ2-1; 8 bases fit TRBD2. There are 14 residues in the CDR3. J was trimmed by 8 bases and V by 5 bases; bases with no gene match: 9. CDR1 and CDR2 from the germline V gene are SGHNT and YYREEE (reference sequence). Here the CDR3 DNA reads TGTGCCAGCAGTGGGACTAGAAGCGTCGATGAGCAGTTCTTC. It codes for CASSGTRSVDEQFF.

This chain links TRBV28 with TRBJ1-5; tentatively, D is TRBD1 (6 bases). The CDR3 covers 15 residues. The V and J ends lost 7 bases and 4 bases respectively, with 17 bases between them. CDR1 is MDHEN and CDR2 is SYDVKM in the germline V gene. DNA for the CDR3: TGTGCCAGCATCTTAAAGGGGGTATCAAATCAGCCCCAGCATTTT. Protein product: CASILKGVSNQPQHF.

The chain recombines TRBV7-2 with TRBJ2-5; maybe TRBD1 (6 bases). Looked up from germline, CDR1 is SGHTA and CDR2 is FQGNSA. Trimming removed 5 bases from V and 1 base from J, with 14 bases in between. This CDR3 has 15 amino acids. DNA of the CDR3: TGTGCCAGCAGCAGAATTGGACAGATCCAAGAGACCCAGTACTTC. This encodes CASSRIGQIQETQYF.